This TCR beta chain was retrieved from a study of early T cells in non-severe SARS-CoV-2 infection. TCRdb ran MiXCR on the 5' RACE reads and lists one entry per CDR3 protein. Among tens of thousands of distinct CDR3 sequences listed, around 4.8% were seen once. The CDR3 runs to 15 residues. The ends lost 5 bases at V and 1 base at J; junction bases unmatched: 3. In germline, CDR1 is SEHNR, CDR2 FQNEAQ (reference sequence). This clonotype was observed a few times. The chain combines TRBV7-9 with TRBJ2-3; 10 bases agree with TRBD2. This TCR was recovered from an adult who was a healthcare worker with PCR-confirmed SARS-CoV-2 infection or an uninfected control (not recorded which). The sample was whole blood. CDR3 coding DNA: TGTGCCAGCAGCCCCGGGACTAGCGGCACAGATACGCAGTATTTT. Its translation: CASSPGTSGTDTQYF. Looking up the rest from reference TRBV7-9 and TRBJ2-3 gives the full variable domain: DTGVSQNPRHKITKRGQNVTFRCDPISEHNRLYWYRQTLGQGPEFLTYFQNEAQLEKSRLLSDRFSAERPKGSFSTLEIQRTEQGDSAMYLCASSPGTSGTDTQYFGPGTRLTVL.